Listed here are 25 T cell receptor beta chains from one sample, sequenced in a study of T cell responses to AZD1222 COVID-19 vaccine. TCRdb's copy holds only in-frame clones and misses some; the assay was immunoSEQ multiplex PCR. The repertoire holds approximately 150,000 clones, with nearly 95% as singletons. The sequences come from peripheral blood, collected on day 0 of AZD1222 vaccination. These receptors originate from an adult in good health.

This chain connects TRBV6-2 or TRBV6-3 to TRBJ2-7; 8 positions agree with TRBD2. The V gene's germline CDR1 is MNHEY and CDR2 SVGEGT. CDR3 length equals 14 residues. The trim removed 2 bases at V and 7 bases at J, leaving 7 bases unmatched. The CDR3 sequence is CASSYSTSGGEQYF. Written as DNA, the CDR3 is TGTGCCAGCAGTTACAGTACTAGCGGAGGAGAGCAGTACTTC.

The chain combines TRBV29-1 with TRBJ1-1; D is perhaps TRBD1 (6 bases). V lost 6 bases and J lost 4, with 21 bases in between. The germline V gene encodes CDR1 SQVTM and CDR2 ANQGSEA. The CDR3 is 15 amino acids. CDR3 in amino acids: CSVQSTGNRFTEAFF. In nucleotides, the CDR3 is TGCAGCGTGCAATCTACAGGGAATAGATTCACTGAAGCTTTCTTT.

The gene calls are TRBV10-3 and TRBJ1-5, with D unresolved. CDR1 is ENHRY, CDR2 SYGVKD, per germline. The CDR3 extends over 15 amino acids. Trimming took 2 bases from V and 2 from J, leaving 10 bases between them. CDR3 sequence reads: CAISESLGGNQPQHF. CDR3 sequence (DNA): TGTGCCATCAGTGAGAGCCTAGGCGGCAATCAGCCCCAGCATTTT.

This rearrangement joins TRBV5-1 to TRBJ2-5; tentative D call: TRBD2 (6 bases). V was cut by 0 bases and J by 2 bases, with 14 bases left in between. Germline CDR1 is SGHRS and CDR2 is YFSETQ. This CDR3 is built from 16 residues. The CDR3 DNA reads TGCGCCAGCAGCTTGGCCGGGGGAGGCTTTCAAGAGACCCAGTACTTC. It yields the protein CASSLAGGGFQETQYF.

The chain combines TRBV4-1 with TRBJ2-5, with 8 bases identical to TRBD2. The CDR3 runs to 17 residues. After removal of 1 base from V and 0 bases from J, the junction contained 7 bases not matched to a gene. Germline CDR1 reads MGHRA; CDR2 reads YSYEKL. CDR3 sequence: CASSQVGGGGNQETQYF. DNA for the CDR3: TGCGCCAGCAGCCAAGTGGGCGGCGGGGGGAACCAAGAGACCCAGTACTTC.

This clone occurred once. This sequence joins TRBV18 and TRBJ2-7; maybe TRBD2 (5 bases). From germline, CDR1 is KGHSH and CDR2 LQKENI. The CDR3 sequence is 13 residues long. Trimming stripped 0 bases from V and 4 bases from J, with 7 bases between. As DNA, the CDR3 is TGTGCCAGCTCACCACCGGGAGAATACGAGCAGTACTTC. It specifies CASSPPGEYEQYF.

This clone was recorded only once. The chain is built from TRBV6-5 and TRBJ1-1; 7 nucleotides agree with TRBD1. Germline lookup yields CDR1 MNHEY and CDR2 SVGAGI. V lost 5 bases to trimming and J lost 2 bases; unmatched junction nucleotides: 5. This CDR3 is built from 14 residues. CDR3 in amino acids: CASSLTGDNTEAFF. In DNA form, the CDR3 reads TGTGCCAGCAGTCTTACAGGGGATAACACTGAAGCTTTCTTT.

The rearrangement links TRBV6-5 to TRBJ1-6; unclear D gene. V dropped 2 bases and J dropped 7 bases, with 6 bases sitting between them. CDR3 length: 13 residues. The V gene's germline CDR1 is MNHEY and CDR2 SVGAGI. CDR3 in DNA: TGTGCCAGCAGTTACGGAGAAAATTCACCCCTCCACTTT. It translates to CASSYGENSPLHF.

V and J are TRBV19 and TRBJ2-1; TRBD2 matches 9 bases. This CDR3 contains 14 residues. CDR1 and CDR2 (germline): LNHDA, SQIVND (reference sequence). V shed 7 bases and J 7 bases; nucleotides not matched to a gene: 8. CDR3 in DNA: TGTGCCAGTAACGCGGGAGGGCTAGGAAATGAGCAGTTCTTC. Translation gives CASNAGGLGNEQFF. Looking up the rest from reference TRBV19 and TRBJ2-1 gives the full variable domain: DGGITQSPKYLFRKEGQNVTLSCEQNLNHDAMYWYRQDPGQGLRLIYYSQIVNDFQKGDIAEGYSVSREKKESFPLTVTSAQKNPTAFYLCASNAGGLGNEQFFGPGTRLTVL.

The gene calls are TRBV15 and TRBJ1-2; D is undetermined. Germline CDR1 LNHNV, CDR2 YYDKDF (reference sequence). The CDR3 is made up of 16 amino acids. The V gene lost 0 bases and the J gene lost 6 bases, with 17 bases spanning the gap. CDR3 region: CATSRDTRDQVHGYTF. In nucleotides, the CDR3 is TGTGCCACCAGCAGAGATACGAGGGATCAGGTACATGGCTACACCTTC. The whole variable domain, filled in from reference TRBV15 and TRBJ1-2, reads DAMVIQNPRYQVTQFGKPVTLSCSQTLNHNVMYWYQQKSSQAPKLLFHYYDKDFNNEADTPDNFQSRRPNTSFCFLDIRSPGLGDTAMYLCATSRDTRDQVHGYTFGSGTRLTVV.

This clone has a single count. The rearrangement uses TRBV28 and TRBJ1-1, with 7 bases fitting TRBD1. V shed 3 bases, J shed 0 bases, and the junction held 4 bases outside the gene matches. Germline V gene sequence: CDR1 MDHEN, CDR2 SYDVKM. This CDR3 spans 15 amino acids. The CDR3 spells CASSFTGALNTEAFF. In nucleotides, the CDR3 is TGTGCCAGCAGTTTCACAGGGGCTCTGAACACTGAAGCTTTCTTT.

The chain carries TRBV28 and TRBJ1-5; perhaps TRBD1 as D (6 bases). CDR3 length: 14 amino acids. CDR1 and CDR2 (germline): MDHEN, SYDVKM. The V and J ends lost 10 bases and 0 bases respectively, with 13 bases between them. CDR3 amino acids: CATATGPSNQPQHF. The CDR3 coding sequence is TGTGCCACTGCGACAGGCCCTAGCAATCAGCCCCAGCATTTT.

As DNA, the CDR3 is TGTGCCAGCAGCCACCCCGGGTCCCCTTGGGAAGCTTTCTTT. It translates to CASSHPGSPWEAFF. The V and J genes are TRBV3-1 (or the pseudogene TRBV3-2) and TRBJ1-1; D remains ambiguous. V was shortened by 3 bases and J by 8 bases, with 16 bases between the two germline ends. There are 14 residues in the CDR3. Germline assignment: CDR1 LGHDT and CDR2 YNNKEL (reference sequence).

This chain connects TRBV7-2 to TRBJ1-3; D is perhaps TRBD1 (5 bases). Per the germline V gene, CDR1 is SGHTA and CDR2 is FQGNSA. Trimming stripped 4 bases from V and 1 base from J, with 14 bases between. CDR3 length: 16 residues. CDR3 in amino acids: CASSSAEGLSGNTIYF. DNA for the CDR3: TGTGCCAGCAGCTCTGCCGAGGGGCTTTCTGGAAACACCATATATTTT.

The V and J genes are TRBV4-2 and TRBJ2-1, with a weak D call TRBD2 (7 bases). V lost 3 bases, J lost 5 bases, and 17 bases lay in between. The CDR3 has 16 residues. The germline CDR1 and CDR2 sequences are LGHNA and YNFKEQ. Here the CDR3 DNA reads TGTGCCAGCAGCCAGGTGGGGGGGGACAACAACAATGAGCAGTTCTTC. Amino acid sequence: CASSQVGGDNNNEQFF.

This rearrangement joins TRBV21-1 to TRBJ1-4; TRBD1, as called in the table, went unchecked against the DNA. TRBV21-1 constitutes a pseudogene. The CDR3 has 16 amino acids. The CDR3 here is CASSTTGTVPNEKLFF. The CDR3 coding sequence is TGTGCCAGCAGCACCACCGGGACAGTGCCTAATGAAAAACTGTTTTTT.

The DNA for the CDR3 is TGTGCCAGCAGCCGCTCACGGGTAGAGACCCAGTACTTC. It translates to CASSRSRVETQYF. V usage is TRBV6-5 and J usage is TRBJ2-5; D is undetermined. The CDR3 spans 13 residues. Germline V gene data show CDR1 as MNHEY and CDR2 as SVGAGI. V gave up 6 bases and J gave up 4 bases, with 12 bases separating them.

The genes are TRBV5-6 and TRBJ2-7; D unclear. The V and J ends lost 9 bases and 0 bases respectively, with 19 bases between them. This CDR3 contains 15 residues. Germline V gives CDR1 SGHDT, CDR2 YYEEEE. The CDR3 coding sequence is TGTGCCACCTCATACGTGTCAGACCCCTCCTACGAGCAGTACTTC. Protein: CATSYVSDPSYEQYF. Filled out from reference TRBV5-6 and TRBJ2-7, the complete variable domain reads DAGVTQSPTHLIKTRGQQVTLRCSPKSGHDTVSWYQQALGQGPQFIFQYYEEEERQRGNFPDRFSGHQFPNYSSELNVNALLLGDSALYLCATSYVSDPSYEQYFGPGTRLTVT.

V and J are TRBV3-1 (or the pseudogene TRBV3-2) and TRBJ2-3, with D possibly matching TRBD2 (5 bases). The length of the CDR3 is 17 residues. V was clipped by 0 bases and J by 3 bases, with 16 bases between them. Germline V gene sequence: CDR1 LGHDT, CDR2 YNNKEL (reference sequence). CDR3 coding DNA: TGTGCCAGCAGCCAAGATTTGGCAGTTAGAGGGACAGATACGCAGTATTTT. Amino acids: CASSQDLAVRGTDTQYF.

V and J are TRBV3-1 (or the pseudogene TRBV3-2) and TRBJ2-2; weak D call: TRBD2 (5 bases). V was shortened by 6 bases and J by 1 base, with 9 bases between the two germline ends. The CDR3 runs to 14 residues. Germline CDR1 LGHDT, CDR2 YNNKEL (reference sequence). This chain's CDR3 is CASRRVRNTGELFF. CDR3 nucleotide sequence: TGTGCCAGCAGGAGGGTACGGAACACCGGGGAGCTGTTTTTT.

The chain combines TRBV7-2 with TRBJ1-2; D not certain. The V gene's germline CDR1 is SGHTA and CDR2 FQGNSA. The CDR3 spans 13 residues. V was shortened by 2 bases and J by 4 bases, with 8 bases between the two germline ends. The CDR3 DNA is TGTGCCAGCAGCTTAAGCCAGCTCTATGGCTACACCTTC. Translated: CASSLSQLYGYTF.

The chain couples TRBV4-1 to TRBJ2-7, with D unclear. The germline CDR1 and CDR2 sequences are MGHRA and YSYEKL. The V gene lost 2 bases and the J gene lost 3 bases, with 5 bases spanning the gap. This CDR3 region has 12 residues. CDR3 in amino acids: CASSQNGYEQYF. The DNA for the CDR3 is TGCGCCAGCAGCCAAAATGGCTACGAGCAGTACTTC.

The chain is built from TRBV6-5 and TRBJ1-5; D gene uncertain. V gave up 10 bases and J gave up 4 bases, with 14 bases separating them. Germline lookup yields CDR1 MNHEY and CDR2 SVGAGI. This CDR3 has 13 residues. The CDR3 reads CAITRHLNQPQHF. CDR3 nucleotides: TGTGCCATCACTAGACACCTAAATCAGCCCCAGCATTTT.

The chain uses TRBV4-3 and TRBJ2-1, with D uncertain. This CDR3 has 15 amino acids. V was clipped by 0 bases and J by 16 bases, with 22 bases between them. Germline loops: CDR1 LGHNA, CDR2 YSLEER. The DNA for the CDR3 is TGCGCCAGCAGCCAAGATAATAGGGCTCCCCTCAAGATCTTCTTC. Translating it yields CASSQDNRAPLKIFF.

The chain is built from TRBV4-1 and TRBJ1-1; 9 nucleotides agree with TRBD1. Germline V gene sequence: CDR1 MGHRA, CDR2 YSYEKL. The CDR3 runs 18 residues. The V and J ends lost 2 bases and 0 bases, in that order; junction bases with no gene match: 10. This CDR3 reads CASSQPPGQGAMNTEAFF. The CDR3 DNA is TGCGCCAGCAGCCAACCACCGGGACAGGGAGCGATGAACACTGAAGCTTTCTTT.